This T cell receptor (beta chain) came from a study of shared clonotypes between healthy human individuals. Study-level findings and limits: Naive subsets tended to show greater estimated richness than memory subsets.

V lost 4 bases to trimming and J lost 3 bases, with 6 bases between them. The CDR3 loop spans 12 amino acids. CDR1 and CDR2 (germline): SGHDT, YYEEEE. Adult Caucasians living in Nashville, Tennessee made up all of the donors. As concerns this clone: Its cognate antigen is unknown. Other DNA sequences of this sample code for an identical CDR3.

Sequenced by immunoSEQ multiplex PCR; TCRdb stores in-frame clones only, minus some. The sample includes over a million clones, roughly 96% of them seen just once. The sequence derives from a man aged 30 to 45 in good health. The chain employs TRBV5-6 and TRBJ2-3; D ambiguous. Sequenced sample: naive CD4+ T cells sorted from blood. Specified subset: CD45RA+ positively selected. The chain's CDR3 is CASSRPTDTQYF. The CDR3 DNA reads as TGTGCCAGCAGCCGCCCTACAGATACGCAGTATTTT.